This TCR beta chain was observed in a study of T cell responses to AZD1222 COVID-19 vaccine (TCRdb year 2021). Background for the entire study: AZD1222 recipients given second doses at about 4 weeks or at about 12 weeks were pooled, since spike-specific TCR depth and breadth were not found to differ between the two schedules. TCR sequencing covered more than 230 trial participants: 207 given two doses of AZD1222 and 26 given two doses of MenACWY control vaccine. Trial participants were enrolled by age into subgroups of 18-55, 56-69 and 70-plus years, and 148, 28 and 57 TCR-sequenced participants, respectively, were included in these subgroups.

At the junction V is shortened by 4 bases and J by 5 bases, with 14 bases in between. CDR1 SEHNR and CDR2 FQNEAQ were looked up in the germline V gene (reference sequence). Including the terminal cysteine and phenylalanine, the CDR3 comprises 14 residues. Only the CDR3 DNA is retained, 42 bases long and in frame from the first base. As regards this clone: Its antigen is currently not known. No much larger clone exists at a distance of one base, and base qualities are not known.

The meaning of the sample's time point label: baseline before first vaccination. Samples from vaccinated people were obtained from the UK trials COV001 and COV002, which included a single-blind randomized controlled phase 2/3 trial of AZD1222 (ChAdOx1 nCoV-19) in healthy adults. Trial participant PBMC samples were collected at day 0 and day 28 after the second dose for TCRbeta chain sequencing. The CDR3 regions of human TCRbeta chains were analyzed by immunosequencing. Under the source paper's analysis protocol: Repertoire TCRs were checked for matches against a reference library of SARS-CoV-2-specific TCRs that had been generated using the MIRA antigen-specificity platform. Breadth was defined as the fraction of unique TCRs that were SARS-CoV-2-associated. Depth was defined as the fraction of total T cells that were SARS-CoV-2-associated. Each spike-specific TCR was assigned to its reactive spike region and to a CD4 or CD8 class using the MIRA data. Log10-transformed breadth and depth values were compared by one-way ANOVA with Sidak's multiple comparisons tests. TCRdb holds this immuneACCESS table with in-frame rearrangements only. Some clones are missing; in checked studies, unresolved V genes explain under half, and the rest has no known cause. Clonal size and the V and J genes are those of that table, whereas D and trimming came from the DNA. Present in this sample are more than 150,000 clones, 80% to 95% of which were seen just once. The ten largest clonotypes hold approximately 4.7% of the sample.

Broader findings and caveats from the paper: Participants were mostly white British and included more females than males, and it was suggested by the authors that clonal diversity may have been underestimated. Only six or seven AZD1222 recipients were SARS-CoV-2 seropositive at baseline, limiting conclusions about previously exposed vaccinees. The 56-69-year group was small, and its depth increase did not reach significance, likely because of low power. Nearly half of unique spike-specific TCRs reportedly recognized epitopes outside regions mutated in the B.1.351 and B.1.1.7 variants. Because no day 14 peak-response samples were available, the repertoires could be characterized only after the peak T cell response. The whole spike protein was spanned by vaccine-associated CD4 TCRs, and dominant responses were seen in regions 160-218 and 743-854. After two AZD1222 doses, both the breadth and the depth of spike-specific TCRs were significantly higher than at day 0 and than in MenACWY recipients.

The rearrangement joined TRBV7-9 to TRBJ1-2; the D gene is perhaps TRBD1, on 5 matching bases. This TCR came from an adult in good health. This specimen consisted of peripheral blood, obtained on day 0 of AZD1222 vaccination. The nucleotides read TGTGCCAGCAGCTCCGACGGGGCTGGTTATGGCTACACCTTC. This encodes CASSSDGAGYGYTF.